Shown below are 13 T cell receptor beta chains from a single sample sequenced in a study of shared clonotypes between healthy human individuals. Method: immunoSEQ multiplex PCR; TCRdb's copy keeps in-frame clones and lacks some. The sample consists of approximately 1.9 million clones, about 93% of them appearing once. CD45RO-negative, CCR7-positively selected cells formed the naive CD8 fraction, excluding terminally differentiated effector memory CD45RA+ cells. Specimen: naive CD8+ T cells from PBMCs. The receptor set was obtained from a man aged 18-30 years in good health. Some clones in this sample may be carry-over from other donors' samples.

The CDR3 nucleotides are TGTGCCAGCAGCTTAGCACGTGGAGAAAACTATGGCTACACCTTC. Translating gives CASSLARGENYGYTF. The rearrangement uses TRBV11-2 and TRBJ1-2, with no clear D. V was pared by 1 base and J by 2 bases, with 11 bases between. Germline V gives CDR1 SGHAT, CDR2 FQNNGV. CDR3 length: 15 residues.

The J gene is TRBJ2-7, the V gene TRBV6-5; unclear D gene. The CDR3 is made up of 12 amino acids. V was cut by 4 bases and J by 2 bases, with 6 bases left in between. CDR1 MNHEY and CDR2 SVGAGI come from the germline V gene. The CDR3 protein is CASSSPTYEQYF. CDR3 nucleotide sequence: TGTGCCAGCAGTTCCCCCACCTACGAGCAGTACTTC.

The chain recombines TRBV27 with TRBJ2-7; perhaps TRBD2 as D (6 bases). This CDR3 spans 15 amino acids. Trimming shortened V by 6 bases and J by 3 bases, and 18 bases separated the two germline ends. Germline-derived CDR1 and CDR2 are MNHEY and SMNVEV (reference sequence). The CDR3 nucleotides read TGTGCCAGCAGCCCGGGACTCTTAGATTACTACGAGCAGTACTTC. This translates into CASSPGLLDYYEQYF.

The chain is built from TRBV18 and TRBJ1-2; TRBD1 matches at 7 bases. The V and J ends lost 4 bases and 4 bases, in that order; junction bases with no gene match: 6. The CDR3 is made up of 14 amino acids. CDR1 is KGHSH and CDR2 is LQKENI in the germline V gene. CDR3 sequence: CASSLPGQPYGYTF. For the CDR3, the DNA is TGTGCCAGCTCACTTCCGGGACAGCCCTATGGCTACACCTTC.

This sequence joins TRBV7-3 and TRBJ2-1; unclear D gene. Trimming shortened V by 0 bases and J by 3 bases, and 9 bases separated the two germline ends. The CDR3 has 15 amino acids. The germline CDR1 and CDR2 sequences are SGHTA and FQGTGA. CDR3 protein: CASSLTGSDYNEQFF. For the CDR3, the DNA is TGTGCCAGCAGCTTAACGGGGTCGGACTACAATGAGCAGTTCTTC.

This chain joins TRBV4-1 and TRBJ2-3; TRBD2 agrees at 8 bases. The CDR3 covers 19 residues. V lost 7 bases to trimming and J lost 1 base; unmatched junction nucleotides: 19. Germline V gene lookup returns CDR1 MGHRA and CDR2 YSYEKL. CDR3 residues: CASNEPHTTGGYRTDTQYF. The CDR3 coding sequence is TGCGCCAGCAATGAACCGCATACTACGGGGGGGTACCGCACAGATACGCAGTATTTT.

The chain combines TRBV5-1 with TRBJ2-1; 12 bases are a match to TRBD2. This CDR3 comprises 16 residues. CDR1 is SGHRS and CDR2 is YFSETQ in the germline V gene. The V and J ends lost 6 bases and 0 bases, in that order; junction bases with no gene match: 4. The CDR3 protein is CASNGGLAGSYNEQFF. Here the CDR3 DNA reads TGCGCCAGCAATGGGGGACTAGCGGGCTCCTACAATGAGCAGTTCTTC.

This clone was counted once. V gene TRBV27 combines with J gene TRBJ2-7, with 9 bases identical to TRBD1. This CDR3 contains 15 residues. Germline-derived CDR1 and CDR2 are MNHEY and SMNVEV (reference sequence). Trimming removed 5 bases from V and 2 bases from J; junction bases left unmatched: 7. CDR3 DNA: TGTGCCAGCAGTCCCCGGACAGGGGTCCCCTACGAGCAGTACTTC. Its protein product is CASSPRTGVPYEQYF.

This clone has ten or more counts. The same CDR3 also results from other DNA sequences found in this sample. The chain recombines TRBV27 with TRBJ1-5; D unclear. From germline, CDR1 is MNHEY and CDR2 SMNVEV (reference sequence). Trimming removed 6 bases at V and 4 bases at J, with 7 bases between. This CDR3 is built from 12 residues. CDR3 nucleotide sequence: TGTGCCAGCAGCACTCAAAATCAGCCCCAGCATTTT. Translated, it gives CASSTQNQPQHF.

CDR3 protein: CASSLTSGTDTQYF. The CDR3 DNA follows: TGTGCCAGCTCACTTACTAGCGGGACAGATACGCAGTATTTT. The V call is TRBV18, the J call TRBJ2-3; 9 bases agree with TRBD2. Germline CDR1 is KGHSH and CDR2 is LQKENI. With V trimmed by 4 bases and J by 3 bases, 2 bases remained unmatched. The CDR3 spans 14 residues.

This chain joins TRBV2 and TRBJ2-5; D might be TRBD2 (6 bases). Per germline, CDR1 SNHLY and CDR2 FYNNEI. The CDR3 contains 15 residues. Trimming took 1 base from V and 5 from J, leaving 14 bases between them. The CDR3 DNA reads TGTGCCAGCAGTGAAGTCCGGGGGACCGGGGAGACCCAGTACTTC. It translates to CASSEVRGTGETQYF. Together with reference TRBV2 and TRBJ2-5, the CDR3 gives the full variable domain: EPEVTQTPSHQVTQMGQEVILRCVPISNHLYFYWYRQILGQKVEFLVSFYNNEISEKSEIFDDQFSVERPDGSNFTLKIRSTKLEDSAMYFCASSEVRGTGETQYFGPGTRLLVL.

The CDR3 loop is CAGGYDEQFF. CDR3 nucleotides: TGTGCCGGGGGATACGATGAGCAGTTCTTC. The chain is built from TRBV2 and TRBJ2-1; D tentatively fits TRBD1 or TRBD2 (5 bases each). V lost 11 bases to trimming and J lost 8 bases, with 10 bases between them. Germline CDR1 and CDR2: SNHLY and FYNNEI. This CDR3 has 10 amino acids.

There are a few counts of this clone. The CDR3 protein is CASSFGQFGNQPQHF. The CDR3, as DNA: TGTGCCAGCAGCTTTGGACAGTTTGGGAATCAGCCCCAGCATTTT. The chain links TRBV5-5 to TRBJ1-5; a possible D gene is TRBD1 (6 bases). The CDR3 has 15 residues. V lost 2 bases and J lost 4, with 13 bases in between. The germline V gene has CDR1 SGHKS and CDR2 YYEKEE (reference sequence).